This T cell receptor beta chain is drawn from a study of blood T cell repertoires in COVID-19 (dated by TCRdb to the early 2020s). Study-wide context: Samples from collaborators originated in the United States, Italy and Spain and spanned both the acute and convalescent phases of COVID-19. The repertoires were released in a freely available public database intended as a resource for research on the immune response to SARS-CoV-2. A de-identified subject ID, COVID-19 status, age in years and sex were almost always included in the sample metadata. Where available, HLA class I and class II types were taken from metadata supplied by the sample provider and were not determined by assay-based typing. The samples were drawn from the first 160 participants of the ongoing ImmuneRACE study and from more than 1,000 subjects provided by 6 global collaborators. The dataset comprised deeply sampled blood TCRbeta repertoires from subjects exposed to, actively infected with, or recovered from COVID-19. The material from the prospective study consisted of cDNA or gDNA derived from T cells, B-cell-depleted T cells, or PBMCs.

The paper's findings and limits, for the study overall: How much clinical and demographic metadata was included differed by source and by participant, and the metadata was provided uncurated.

Taken from cysteine to phenylalanine, the CDR3 has 15 residues. The only DNA kept is the CDR3, 45 bases in frame from the first base. The germline V gene (reference sequence) yields SGHNT for CDR1 and YYREEE for CDR2. A distance of 11 bases separates the germline ends of V and J, which lose 0 bases and 4 bases respectively. Samples from volunteer blood donors who had recovered from COVID-19 were contributed by a second Seattle source. The collaborating institutions used their own protocols to collect whole blood in K2EDTA tubes. Collaborator samples were shipped for TCRbeta analysis as frozen whole blood, isolated PBMCs, or DNA extracted from either sample type. For this clone: What antigen it recognizes has not been identified. Base qualities are not recorded, but no much larger clone differs from it by a single base.

TCRbeta CDR3 regions were amplified from genomic DNA by means of the immunoSEQ Assay, a bias-controlled multiplex PCR. From the authors' description of their analysis: The number of nucleated cells in each sample was estimated from the amplification of reference gene primers within the assay. To quantify the absolute abundance of each unique TCRbeta CDR3 rearrangement, sequence reads were collapsed and filtered. For each sample, productive Simpson clonality was calculated as the square root of Simpson's diversity index across productive rearrangements. TCRdb's version of the immuneACCESS table is confined to in-frame rearrangements and falls short of the full clone set. An unresolved V gene accounts for under half of the shortfall where checked; the remainder is of unknown origin. That table supplies the V and J calls and clone size; D and trimming were determined from the DNA. For this sample there are around 230,000 clones; around 80% appear just once. About 2.1% of the sample rests with the top ten.

Sequencing input: peripheral blood. The TCR originated in a middle-aged man who had recovered from COVID-19. The rearranged segments are TRBV5-4 and TRBJ1-3; TRBD1 could be the D gene, as 5 bases match. The base sequence is TGTGCCAGCAGCTTGGTCTCAGGGTCGGGAAACACCATATATTTT. It codes for CASSLVSGSGNTIYF. Outside the CDR3, residues come from the reference TRBV5-4 and TRBJ1-3 proteins, so the full variable domain is: ETGVTQSPTHLIKTRGQQVTLRCSSQSGHNTVSWYQQALGQGPQFIFQYYREEENGRGNFPPRFSGLQFPNYSSELNVNALELDDSALYLCASSLVSGSGNTIYFGEGSWLTVV.